Below, 3 T cell receptor beta chains from the same sample are listed, as sequenced in a study of beta chain features in type 1 diabetes. Of the isolated RNA, all was reverse transcribed, and so the sequenced material was expressed TCRB transcripts. TCRdb keeps only in-frame clones here, not all; method: immunoSEQ multiplex PCR. The data contain under 450,000 clones, roughly 16% of them singletons. The sequenced sample consisted of naive CD4+ T cells from blood. Receptor source: a woman between 18 and 30 years old in good health.

The gene calls are TRBV9 and TRBJ1-4; 9 bases agree with TRBD1. Germline V gene lookup returns CDR1 SGDLS and CDR2 YYNGEE. V was clipped by 3 bases and J by 8 bases; unmatched bases: 5. This CDR3 is 14 amino acids long. In DNA, the CDR3 is TGTGCCAGCAGCGCCAGGACAGGGGTGGAAAAACTGTTTTTT. It yields the protein CASSARTGVEKLFF.

The CDR3 DNA reads TGTGCCAGCAGTTACTCAGGGAGGGAGGACACTGAAGCTTTCTTT. Encoded protein: CASSYSGREDTEAFF. This chain uses TRBV6-5 with TRBJ1-1; no reliable D call. The CDR3 runs to 15 residues. Germline CDR1 is MNHEY and CDR2 is SVGAGI. Trimming pared 0 bases from V and 3 bases from J, leaving 11 bases between.

This clone occurred a few times. V gene TRBV27 combines with J gene TRBJ2-4; TRBD1 aligns across 7 bases. This CDR3 spans 14 amino acids. V shed 6 bases and J 6 bases; nucleotides not matched to a gene: 8. Germline V gene data show CDR1 as MNHEY and CDR2 as SMNVEV (reference sequence). Here the CDR3 reads CASSLGTEVNIQYF. The CDR3 region has the DNA TGTGCCAGCAGCCTGGGGACAGAAGTAAACATTCAGTACTTC.